This TCR beta chain comes out of a study of blood T cell repertoires in COVID-19. Across the study: Samples representing acute and convalescent COVID-19 were sourced from the United States, Italy and Spain. From T cells, B-cell-depleted T cells, or PBMCs came the material, which was cDNA or gDNA.

In assigning cohorts, the study relied on participant-reported clinical history. In the original processing: How many nucleated cells were present was estimated from reference gene primer amplification. Only in-frame clones appear in the TCRdb table, and some are missing; sequencing was by immunoSEQ multiplex PCR. From that table come the V and J calls and clone size; the DNA was used to work out D and trimming. The repertoire holds under 500,000 clones, 70% to 90% seen once, with under 2% in the top ten. Germline V gives CDR1 SNHLY, CDR2 FYNNEI. This CDR3 has 15 residues. V shed 7 bases and J shed 8 bases, with 18 bases lying between them.

This receptor was taken from a woman aged 18 to 35 with acute COVID-19. The specimen was PBMCs or T cells enriched from blood (not recorded which). The chain joins TRBV2 to TRBJ1-6, with no clear D. This CDR3 is CASKAGVRVDSPLHF. The CDR3 DNA follows: TGTGCCAGCAAAGCCGGGGTAAGGGTGGATTCACCCCTCCACTTT.